This TCR beta chain was profiled in a study of blood T cell repertoires in COVID-19. Background on the study: Italy, Spain and the United States were the sources of the convalescent and acute COVID-19 samples. T cells, B-cell-depleted T cells, or PBMCs supplied cDNA or gDNA.

Per the original methods: Reference gene primer amplification in the assay estimated nucleated cell counts. Generated by immunoSEQ multiplex PCR, the TCRdb table keeps only in-frame clones and is missing some. The DNA was the basis for D and trimming; V, J and clone size are from that table. The table records 120,000 or so clones, approximately 81% of them present only once. The V gene's germline CDR1 is SNHLY and CDR2 FYNNEI. The CDR3 has 16 amino acids. Deletions cut 6 bases from V and 2 bases from J, with 19 bases between. The sequencing sample was made of peripheral blood. The rearrangement links TRBV2 to TRBJ1-2; no clear D gene. The receptor comes from a woman in her thirties who had recovered from COVID-19. The CDR3 sequence is CASSPRGDLRNYGYTF. CDR3 DNA: TGTGCCAGCAGCCCACGTGGAGACCTACGGAACTATGGCTACACCTTC.